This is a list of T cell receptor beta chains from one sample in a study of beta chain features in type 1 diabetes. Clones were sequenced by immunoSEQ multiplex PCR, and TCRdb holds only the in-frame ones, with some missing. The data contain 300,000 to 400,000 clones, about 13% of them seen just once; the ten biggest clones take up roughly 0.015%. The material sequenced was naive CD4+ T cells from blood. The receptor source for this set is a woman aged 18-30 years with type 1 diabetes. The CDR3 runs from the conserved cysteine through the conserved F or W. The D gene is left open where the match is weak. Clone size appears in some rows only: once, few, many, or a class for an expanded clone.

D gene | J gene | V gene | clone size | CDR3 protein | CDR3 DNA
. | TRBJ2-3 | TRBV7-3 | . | CASSLRGDTDTQYF | TGTGCCAGCAGCTTAAGGGGGGACACAGATACGCAGTATTTT
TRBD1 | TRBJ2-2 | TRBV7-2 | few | CASSLGQGPTGELFF | TGTGCCAGCAGCTTAGGACAGGGTCCGACCGGGGAGCTGTTTTTT
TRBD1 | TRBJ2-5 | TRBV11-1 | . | CASSPGQGLQETQYF | TGTGCCAGCAGCCCGGGACAGGGCCTCCAAGAGACCCAGTACTTC
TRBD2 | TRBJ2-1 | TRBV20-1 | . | CSASTSGVIF | TGCAGTGCTAGTACTAGCGGCGTGATCTTC
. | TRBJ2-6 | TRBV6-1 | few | CASSAEGAGANVLTF | TGTGCCAGCAGCGCCGAGGGGGCTGGGGCCAACGTCCTGACTTTC
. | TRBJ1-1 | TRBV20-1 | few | CTTGLDTEAFF | TGCACCACAGGGTTGGACACTGAAGCTTTCTTT
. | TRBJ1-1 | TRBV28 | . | CASSLVPGAGNTEAFF | TGTGCCAGCAGTTTAGTACCAGGGGCAGGGAACACTGAAGCTTTCTTT
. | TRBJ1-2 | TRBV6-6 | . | CASNEPEGYGYTF | TGTGCCAGCAATGAGCCGGAGGGTTATGGCTACACCTTC
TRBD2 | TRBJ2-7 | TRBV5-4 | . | CASSVSGNSYEQYF | TGTGCCAGCAGCGTTAGCGGGAACTCCTACGAGCAGTACTTC
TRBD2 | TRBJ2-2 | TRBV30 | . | CAWSGTSGRTSGELFF | TGTGCCTGGAGTGGGACTAGCGGGAGGACTTCCGGGGAGCTGTTTTTT
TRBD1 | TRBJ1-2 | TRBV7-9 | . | CASSPDRGILPGYTF | TGTGCCAGCAGCCCCGACAGGGGTATACTACCGGGCTACACCTTC
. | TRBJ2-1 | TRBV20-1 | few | CSPVHNEQFF | TGCAGCCCCGTCCACAATGAGCAGTTCTTC
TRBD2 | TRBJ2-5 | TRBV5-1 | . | CASSLALQAGTSGETQYF | TGCGCCAGCAGCTTGGCCTTGCAAGCGGGGACTAGCGGGGAGACCCAGTACTTC
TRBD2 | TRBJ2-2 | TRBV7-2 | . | CASSPLALHTGELFF | TGTGCCAGCAGCCCACTAGCGTTGCACACCGGGGAGCTGTTTTTT
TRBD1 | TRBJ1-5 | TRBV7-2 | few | CASSRTGGNQPQHF | TGTGCCAGCAGCCGAACAGGGGGAAATCAGCCCCAGCATTTT
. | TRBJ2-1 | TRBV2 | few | CASSVGTEQFF | TGTGCCAGCAGTGTGGGGACAGAGCAGTTCTTC
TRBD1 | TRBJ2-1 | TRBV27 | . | CASSLWTGASYNEQFF | TGTGCCAGCAGTTTATGGACAGGGGCATCCTACAATGAGCAGTTCTTC
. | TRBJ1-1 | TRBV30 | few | CAWGSMGGRTEAFF | TGTGCCTGGGGATCCATGGGCGGGCGGACTGAAGCTTTCTTT
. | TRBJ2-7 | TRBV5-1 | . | CASSSLYEQYF | TGCGCCAGCAGCTCTCTCTACGAGCAGTACTTC
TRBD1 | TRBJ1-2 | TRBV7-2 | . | CASSDRTGGTYGYTF | TGTGCCAGCAGCGATAGGACAGGGGGAACCTATGGCTACACCTTC
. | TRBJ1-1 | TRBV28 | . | CASSPPGLGTEAFF | TGTGCCAGCAGTCCCCCAGGGTTGGGCACTGAAGCTTTCTTT
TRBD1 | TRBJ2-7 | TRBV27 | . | CASSLKRDSWSSYEQYF | TGTGCCAGCAGTTTAAAGAGGGACAGCTGGTCCTCCTACGAGCAGTACTTC
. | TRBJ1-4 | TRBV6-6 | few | CASRPEDEKLFF | TGTGCCAGCAGACCCGAGGATGAAAAACTGTTTTTT
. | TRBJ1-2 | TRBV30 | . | CARRQIYGYTF | TGTGCCCGAAGACAGATCTATGGCTACACCTTC
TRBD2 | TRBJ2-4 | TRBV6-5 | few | CASSYSNGGRHIQYF | TGTGCCAGCAGTTACTCGAATGGCGGGAGGCACATTCAGTACTTC
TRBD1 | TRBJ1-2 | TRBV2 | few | CASSGTGANYGYTF | TGTGCCAGCAGCGGGACAGGAGCAAACTATGGCTACACCTTC
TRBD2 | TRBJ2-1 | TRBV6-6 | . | CATREGWLAGEGEQFF | TGTGCCACCCGAGAAGGCTGGCTAGCGGGAGAGGGTGAGCAGTTCTTC
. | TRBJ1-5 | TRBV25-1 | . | CASTGGSDQPQHF | TGTGCCAGCACGGGAGGGAGCGATCAGCCCCAGCATTTT
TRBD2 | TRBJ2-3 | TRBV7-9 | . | CASSLGASGTDTQYF | TGTGCCAGCAGCTTAGGGGCTAGCGGGACGGATACGCAGTATTTT
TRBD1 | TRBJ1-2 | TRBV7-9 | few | CASSPGQGLGYGYTF | TGTGCCAGCAGCCCCGGACAGGGATTGGGCTATGGCTACACCTTC
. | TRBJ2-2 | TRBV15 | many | CATSREAQNTGELFF | TGTGCCACCAGCAGAGAAGCGCAGAACACCGGGGAGCTGTTTTTT
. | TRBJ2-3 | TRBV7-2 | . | CASSENRAYPQYF | TGTGCCAGCAGCGAAAACAGGGCCTACCCGCAGTATTTT
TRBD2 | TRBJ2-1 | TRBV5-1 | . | CASSLGPSGRASNEQFF | TGCGCCAGCAGCTTGGGGCCTAGCGGGAGGGCCTCGAATGAGCAGTTCTTC
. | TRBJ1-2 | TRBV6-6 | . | CASSPTGDGYTF | TGTGCCAGCAGTCCAACGGGGGATGGCTACACCTTC
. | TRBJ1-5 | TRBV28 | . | CASSLAGGNQPQHF | TGTGCCAGCAGTTTGGCGGGGGGTAATCAGCCCCAGCATTTT
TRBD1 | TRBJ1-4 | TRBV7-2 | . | CASSLAGQGAEKLFF | TGTGCCAGCAGCTTAGCGGGACAGGGGGCTGAAAAACTGTTTTTT
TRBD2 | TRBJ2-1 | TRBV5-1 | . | CASSFGTSGSNEQFF | TGCGCCAGCAGCTTTGGGACTAGCGGGAGCAATGAGCAGTTCTTC
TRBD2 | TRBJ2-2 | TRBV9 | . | CASSVGLAGEGNTGELFF | TGTGCCAGCAGCGTAGGACTAGCGGGAGAAGGGAACACCGGGGAGCTGTTTTTT
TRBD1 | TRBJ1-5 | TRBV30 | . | CAWSVQGGGQPQHF | TGTGCCTGGAGTGTGCAAGGGGGCGGTCAGCCCCAGCATTTT
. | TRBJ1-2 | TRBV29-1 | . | CSVGQVDGYTF | TGCAGCGTTGGGCAGGTGGATGGCTACACCTTC
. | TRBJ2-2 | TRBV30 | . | CAWRQQGRELFF | TGTGCCTGGAGACAACAGGGCCGGGAGCTGTTTTTT
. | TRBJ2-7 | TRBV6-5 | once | CASSYSTGTYEQYF | TGTGCCAGCAGTTACTCGACAGGAACTTACGAGCAGTACTTC
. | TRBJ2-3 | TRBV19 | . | CASREAGGGSTDTQYF | TGTGCCAGTAGGGAGGCCGGCGGAGGTAGCACAGATACGCAGTATTTT
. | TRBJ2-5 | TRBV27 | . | CASYLRPGVAGETQYF | TGTGCCAGCTACCTCAGGCCCGGGGTGGCGGGAGAGACCCAGTACTTC
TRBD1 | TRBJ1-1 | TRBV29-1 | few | CSVGHRGTDTEAFF | TGCAGCGTTGGACACAGGGGCACGGACACTGAAGCTTTCTTT